Each of the 25 T cell receptor beta chains below was sequenced from the same sample in a study of OX40 agonist ivuxolimab in advanced cancers. The method was immunoSEQ multiplex PCR; TCRdb's version includes in-frame clones alone and lacks a portion of them. The data show around 70,000 clones, with 65% to 85% seen just once and roughly 5.3% held by the top ten. Material: CD4+ or CD8+ T cells sorted from blood, obtained in a trial of the OX40 agonist ivuxolimab. The receptors were gathered from an adult with an advanced solid tumor such as melanoma, head and neck, liver or kidney cancer.

The genes are TRBV6-5 and TRBJ2-7; TRBD1 matches 8 bases. Germline values: CDR1 MNHEY, CDR2 SVGAGI. The V and J ends lost 6 bases and 2 bases, in that order; junction bases with no gene match: 9. This CDR3 has 15 amino acids. CDR3 sequence: CASRETGVGAYEQYF. The DNA for the CDR3 is TGTGCCAGCAGGGAGACAGGGGTTGGGGCCTACGAGCAGTACTTC.

This clone has just one count. The rearrangement uses TRBV19 and TRBJ1-5, with 7 bases matching TRBD1. The CDR3 totals 15 residues. V dropped 5 bases and J dropped 2; count of bases not matched to a gene: 6. Germline V gene sequence: CDR1 LNHDA, CDR2 SQIVND (reference sequence). CDR3 DNA: TGTGCCAGTAGTCCGACAGGGAGCGGCAATCAGCCCCAGCATTTT. Translation gives CASSPTGSGNQPQHF.

The chain recombines TRBV6-6 with TRBJ1-1, with D hard to call. Germline V lookup: CDR1 MNHNY, CDR2 SVGAGI (reference sequence). Trimming took 0 bases from V and 1 from J, leaving 9 bases between them. The CDR3 runs 15 residues. CDR3 in amino acids: CASSYSMPGNTEAFF. DNA of the CDR3: TGTGCCAGCAGTTACTCGATGCCAGGGAACACTGAAGCTTTCTTT.

The chain employs TRBV7-9 and TRBJ2-5; 9 nucleotides agree with TRBD2. The germline gives CDR1 SEHNR, CDR2 FQNEAQ (reference sequence). CDR3 length equals 16 residues. Losses at the gene ends were 5 bases for V and 5 bases for J; bases not matched to a gene: 12. The CDR3 DNA reads as TGTGCCAGCAGCCCTAAAGGAGATAGCGGGAGTGAGACCCAGTACTTC. Protein product: CASSPKGDSGSETQYF.

This clone is medium-sized. The genes are TRBV9 and TRBJ2-7; D is unclear. Trimming removed 1 base at V and 6 bases at J, with 14 bases between. The CDR3 is 14 amino acids. Germline loops: CDR1 SGDLS, CDR2 YYNGEE. The CDR3 DNA reads as TGTGCCAGCAGCGTAACCTCAGAGTTAGGCGAGCAGTACTTC. Its translation: CASSVTSELGEQYF.

The chain employs TRBV7-9 and TRBJ2-5; 8 nucleotides agree with TRBD2. CDR3 size: 15 residues. V shed 5 bases, J shed 4 bases, and the junction held 9 bases outside the gene matches. Looked up from germline, CDR1 is SEHNR and CDR2 is FQNEAQ (reference sequence). In DNA, the CDR3 is TGTGCCAGCAGCACCTCACTAAGCGGGAGAGAGACCCAGTACTTC. Translating gives CASSTSLSGRETQYF.

This clone was observed a single time. The V gene is TRBV4-1, the J gene TRBJ2-1; 14 nucleotides line up with TRBD2. Germline CDR1 and CDR2: MGHRA and YSYEKL. CDR3 length: 19 amino acids. Trimming at V came to 3 bases and at J to 5 bases, leaving 12 bases not matched to a gene. The CDR3 DNA sequence: TGCGCCAGCAGCCACCCGGGGGGACTAGCGGGAGCCGGCCACAATGAGCAGTTCTTC. As protein: CASSHPGGLAGAGHNEQFF.

The chain carries TRBV28 and TRBJ1-2; D gene ambiguous. Germline assignment: CDR1 MDHEN and CDR2 SYDVKM. The V and J ends lost 4 bases and 8 bases respectively, with 8 bases between them. CDR3 length: 11 residues. The CDR3 DNA reads TGTGCCAGCAGTTATACGGACGGCTACACCTTC. This translates into CASSYTDGYTF.

The chain links TRBV13 to TRBJ2-7; the match to TRBD1 covers 10 bases. The CDR3 extends over 15 amino acids. Trimming cost V 0 bases and J 6 bases; bases outside gene matches: 5. CDR1 is PRHDT, CDR2 FYEKMQ, per germline (reference sequence). The CDR3 here is CASSLGLRTGGEQYF. The CDR3 coding sequence is TGTGCCAGCAGCTTAGGCCTTAGGACAGGGGGCGAGCAGTACTTC. Full variable domain (rest looked up from reference TRBV13 and TRBJ2-7): AAGVIQSPRHLIKEKRETATLKCYPIPRHDTVYWYQQGPGQDPQFLISFYEKMQSDKGSIPDRFSAQQFSDYHSELNMSSLELGDSALYFCASSLGLRTGGEQYFGPGTRLTVT.

A remark on this clone: Mismatch with germline at one junction end may stem from a read error. The V gene is TRBV7-7, the J gene TRBJ1-5; 9 nucleotides match TRBD1. The CDR3 is made up of 16 amino acids. Germline lookup yields CDR1 SSHAT and CDR2 FNYEAQ (reference sequence). CDR3 residues: CASSLARGQGNQPQHF. In DNA form, the CDR3 reads TGTGCTAGCAGCTTAGCGCGTGGACAGGGGAATCAGCCCCAGCATTTT. The variable domain in full, completed from reference TRBV7-7 and TRBJ1-5, reads GAGVSQSPRYKVTKRGQDVTLRCDPISSHATLYWYQQALGQGPEFLTYFNYEAQPDKSGLPSDRFSAERPEGSISTLTIQRTEQRDSAMYRCASSLARGQGNQPQHFGDGTRLSIL.

The genes are TRBV5-1 and TRBJ1-1; tentatively, D is TRBD1 (6 bases). Germline values: CDR1 SGHRS, CDR2 YFSETQ. The ends were cut back, 4 bases at V and 1 base at J, with 14 bases in the middle. The CDR3 spans 15 residues. The CDR3 is CASSDLRGANTEAFF. CDR3 DNA: TGCGCCAGCAGCGACCTGAGGGGGGCGAACACTGAAGCTTTCTTT. Drawing the rest from reference TRBV5-1 and TRBJ1-1, the complete variable domain is KAGVTQTPRYLIKTRGQQVTLSCSPISGHRSVSWYQQTPGQGLQFLFEYFSETQRNKGNFPGRFSGRQFSNSRSEMNVSTLELGDSALYLCASSDLRGANTEAFFGQGTRLTVV.

V usage is TRBV27 and J usage is TRBJ1-1; weak D call: TRBD1 (6 bases). V lost 6 bases and J lost 6, with 17 bases in between. CDR1 and CDR2 from the germline V gene are MNHEY and SMNVEV (reference sequence). This CDR3 region has 14 residues. CDR3 nucleotides: TGTGCCAGCAGCCCCAGGGGTGTCGGGGCTGAAGCTTTCTTT. This gives the protein CASSPRGVGAEAFF.

The V gene is TRBV5-1, the J gene TRBJ2-5; 7 nucleotides match TRBD2. The germline CDR1 and CDR2 sequences are SGHRS and YFSETQ. The V and J ends lost 0 bases and 2 bases, in that order; junction bases with no gene match: 4. This CDR3 has 15 residues. CDR3 nucleotides: TGCGCCAGCAGCTTGGTTAGCGGGCCACAAGAGACCCAGTACTTC. Translating gives CASSLVSGPQETQYF. Full variable domain (outside the CDR3, taken from reference TRBV5-1 and TRBJ2-5): KAGVTQTPRYLIKTRGQQVTLSCSPISGHRSVSWYQQTPGQGLQFLFEYFSETQRNKGNFPGRFSGRQFSNSRSEMNVSTLELGDSALYLCASSLVSGPQETQYFGPGTRLLVL.

This chain joins TRBV6-5 and TRBJ2-5; 7 bases fit TRBD2. This CDR3 comprises 16 residues. CDR1 is MNHEY, CDR2 SVGAGI, per germline. V lost 2 bases, J lost 5 bases, and 11 bases stayed unmatched. The CDR3 loop reads CASSYGGGELAETQYF. The DNA of the CDR3 is TGTGCCAGCAGTTACGGGGGGGGAGAACTAGCTGAGACCCAGTACTTC.

This clone was seen only once. The chain links TRBV6-6 to TRBJ2-4; D is unclear. Germline V gene data show CDR1 as MNHNY and CDR2 as SVGAGI (reference sequence). This CDR3 contains 11 residues. V was shortened by 5 bases and J by 9 bases, with 8 bases between the two germline ends. The CDR3 nucleotides are TGTGCCAGCAGTCCAGAGAGCATTCAGTACTTC. Translating gives CASSPESIQYF.

This sequence joins TRBV5-6 and TRBJ2-2, with 9 bases fitting TRBD1. The CDR3 is 16 residues long. Germline CDR1 SGHDT, CDR2 YYEEEE. V was pared by 0 bases and J by 3 bases, with 3 bases of the junction left unmatched. The CDR3 nucleotides are TGTGCCAGCAGCTTGGTGGGGACAGGGTACACCGGGGAGCTGTTTTTT. As protein: CASSLVGTGYTGELFF.

The CDR3 DNA reads TGTGCCACCAGCAGAGGACTAGCGGGAGACAGCGGGACCCAGTACTTC. Its translation is CATSRGLAGDSGTQYF. The chain links TRBV15 to TRBJ2-5, with TRBD2 matching 12 bases. This CDR3 is built from 16 residues. J was trimmed by 7 bases and V by 1 base; bases with no gene match: 7. Per the germline V gene, CDR1 is LNHNV and CDR2 is YYDKDF (reference sequence).

The chain is built from TRBV2 and TRBJ2-3; D assignment may be TRBD1 or TRBD2 (6 bases each). Trimming took off 2 bases at V and 4 bases at J, with 13 bases between the two ends. The CDR3 totals 15 residues. CDR1 and CDR2 from the germline V gene are SNHLY and FYNNEI. The CDR3 protein is CASSELRGGSDTQYF. The CDR3 nucleotides are TGTGCCAGCAGTGAACTCAGGGGAGGCTCAGATACGCAGTATTTT.

This chain joins TRBV5-5 and TRBJ2-7, with 9 bases aligning to TRBD2. The CDR3 runs 16 residues. With V trimmed by 2 bases and J by 0 bases, 6 bases remained unmatched. Germline CDR1 is SGHKS and CDR2 is YYEKEE (reference sequence). CDR3 sequence reads: CASSFRLAVSSYEQYF. The CDR3 region has the DNA TGTGCCAGCAGCTTCCGACTAGCGGTCAGCTCCTACGAGCAGTACTTC.

The table lists this clone with a few counts. The V call is TRBV4-1, the J call TRBJ1-4; TRBD1 agrees at 7 bases. Germline V lookup: CDR1 MGHRA, CDR2 YSYEKL. After removal of 1 base from V and 4 bases from J, the junction contained 6 bases not matched to a gene. This CDR3 has 16 amino acids. Written as DNA, the CDR3 is TGCGCCAGCAGCCAAGGTTCGACAGGGCGTAATGAAAAACTGTTTTTT. This encodes CASSQGSTGRNEKLFF.

The genes are TRBV5-1 and TRBJ2-7, with unresolved D. Trimming removed 0 bases at V and 1 base at J, with 14 bases between. Germline loops: CDR1 SGHRS, CDR2 YFSETQ. This CDR3 region has 16 residues. CDR3 region: CASSLGLGVRSYEQYF. The CDR3 DNA reads as TGCGCCAGCAGCTTGGGGTTGGGCGTGCGATCCTACGAGCAGTACTTC.

The chain has TRBV5-1 and TRBJ1-1; D uncertain. The CDR3 contains 15 residues. V lost 0 bases and J 0 bases, leaving 9 bases between the germline ends. In germline, CDR1 is SGHRS, CDR2 YFSETQ. CDR3 DNA sequence: TGCGCCAGCAGCTTGGGCTTCCTAATGAACACTGAAGCTTTCTTT. Amino acids: CASSLGFLMNTEAFF.

The V call is TRBV5-1, the J call TRBJ2-7; D tentatively reads TRBD1 or TRBD2 (6 bases each). CDR3 length equals 14 residues. Germline CDR1 SGHRS, CDR2 YFSETQ. V dropped 4 bases and J dropped 7 bases, with 18 bases sitting between them. In nucleotides, the CDR3 is TGCGCCAGCAGCCTAACTCTGGGGGCGGGGGAGCAGTACTTC. Translation: CASSLTLGAGEQYF.

The chain is built from TRBV6-6 and TRBJ1-2, with D perhaps matching TRBD1 (6 bases). The CDR3 runs to 12 residues. Per germline, CDR1 MNHNY and CDR2 SVGAGI (reference sequence). Trimming stripped 5 bases from V and 5 bases from J, with 9 bases between. DNA for the CDR3: TGTGCCAGCAGTCCGGACAGTTATGGCTACACCTTC. Amino acid sequence: CASSPDSYGYTF.

This clone has a handful of counts. This chain links TRBV7-3 with TRBJ1-2; TRBD1 might be the D (5 bases). CDR1 and CDR2 (germline): SGHTA, FQGTGA. V was shortened by 3 bases and J by 11 bases, with 19 bases between the two germline ends. The CDR3 has 14 residues. The CDR3 bases are TGTGCCAGCAGCTTCGACTGGGGACGACCTAGGTACACCTTC. It yields the protein CASSFDWGRPRYTF. Supplemented by reference TRBV7-3 and TRBJ1-2, the full variable domain reads GAGVSQTPSNKVTEKGKYVELRCDPISGHTALYWYRQSLGQGPEFLIYFQGTGAADDSGLPNDRFFAVRPEGSVSTLKIQRTERGDSAVYLCASSFDWGRPRYTFGSGTRLTVV.